Given below is one T cell receptor (beta chain) in context. Its antigen is unidentified. The use of a sample-barcoded 5' primer and a J-beta primer mix characterized a second PCR of roughly 7 to 11 cycles. TCRdb re-derived calls from the 5' RACE reads in MiXCR, one entry per CDR3 protein. The sample comprises just over 800,000 distinct CDR3 sequences, 55% to 65% of which are singletons, and roughly a quarter rests with the top ten. This entry is derived from a study of blood T cells in healthy people across ages. Study-wide background: In model experiments, template switching was able to capture about one barcoded beta molecule for every two T cells that were present.

From germline, CDR1 is MNHEY and CDR2 SVGAGI. Between the trimmed V and J ends, which lost 5 bases and 4 bases, there was a span of 14 bases. The CDR3 totals 14 residues. Study outcomes and limitations: Higher diversity and more naive CD4+ cells were features of long-lived donors, compared to aged donors. Among T cells, TCR beta diversity per million cells dropped roughly linearly as age rose. There was a strong correlation between TCR beta diversity and naive T cell percentage.

What was sequenced was blood. The genes are TRBV6-5 and TRBJ1-1, with a tentative D call TRBD1 (6 bases). The origin of this receptor is a man in his thirties or forties in good health. CDR3 sequence: CASSEPGVGTEAFF. The DNA for the CDR3 is TGTGCCAGCAGTGAACCAGGGGTTGGCACTGAAGCTTTCTTT.